The sequence of this T cell receptor (beta chain) was determined in a study of T cells after posttransplantation cyclophosphamide. General study findings and limits: Donor CD8+ memory clones often dominated recipient blood repertoires at later times. TRB clonality was highly associated with recipient CMV seropositivity and reactivation.

Busulfan-fludarabine conditioning, marrow transplant, and cyclophosphamide on days +3 and +4 were administered. Clones were read by immunoSEQ multiplex PCR, and TCRdb kept only the in-frame ones, dropping some. The profile shows 20,000 to 25,000 clones, 85% to 90% of them singletons. Trimming pared 2 bases from V and 6 bases from J, leaving 11 bases between. Germline values: CDR1 SGHRS, CDR2 YFSETQ. The CDR3 consists of 14 residues. On this clone itself: Antigen: not known.

The chain carries TRBV5-1 and TRBJ2-2; D may be TRBD2 (5 bases). This sequence originates from a female patient in her 30s who received an allogeneic stem cell transplant from an unrelated donor, was CMV-positive, and had no GVHD. Some T cells could come from the graft donor. The sample consisted of PBMCs, taken after allogeneic stem cell transplant with posttransplant cyclophosphamide. The CDR3 loop is CASSFGERAGELFF. The CDR3 DNA reads TGCGCCAGCAGCTTCGGGGAGCGAGCCGGGGAGCTGTTTTTT.